Only a few counts were recorded for the clone carrying this T cell receptor beta chain. This sample stems from a study of T cells after yellow fever vaccination. Trimming cost V 4 bases and J 5 bases; bases outside gene matches: 3. The CDR3 has 13 amino acids. TCRdb ran MiXCR on the 5' RACE reads and lists one entry per CDR3 protein. The profile covers under 250,000 distinct CDR3 sequences, with less than 9% appearing a single time and over 0.65% taken by the ten largest. The sequenced sample was CD4+ T cells sorted from PBMCs, obtained 15 days after the yellow fever booster vaccination. The chain joins TRBV12-3 or TRBV12-4 to TRBJ1-2; 8 bases map to TRBD1. The source is a man aged 30 to 39 who received the YFV17D yellow fever vaccine. The CDR3 DNA sequence: TGTGCCAGCAGTTCAGGGGGCCCTTATGGCTACACCTTC. It encodes CASSSGGPYGYTF.